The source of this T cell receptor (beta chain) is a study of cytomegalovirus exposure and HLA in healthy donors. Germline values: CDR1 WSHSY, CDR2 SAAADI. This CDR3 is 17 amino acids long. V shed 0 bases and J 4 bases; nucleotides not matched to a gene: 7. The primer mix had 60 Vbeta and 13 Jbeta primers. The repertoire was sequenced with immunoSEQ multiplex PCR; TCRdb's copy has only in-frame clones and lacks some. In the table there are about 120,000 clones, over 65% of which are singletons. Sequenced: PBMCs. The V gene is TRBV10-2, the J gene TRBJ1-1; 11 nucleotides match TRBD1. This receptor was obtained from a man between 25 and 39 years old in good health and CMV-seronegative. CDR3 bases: TGCGCCAGCAGTGAGTCCGGGACAGGGGGTTTGGGCACTGAAGCTTTCTTT. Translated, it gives CASSESGTGGLGTEAFF.